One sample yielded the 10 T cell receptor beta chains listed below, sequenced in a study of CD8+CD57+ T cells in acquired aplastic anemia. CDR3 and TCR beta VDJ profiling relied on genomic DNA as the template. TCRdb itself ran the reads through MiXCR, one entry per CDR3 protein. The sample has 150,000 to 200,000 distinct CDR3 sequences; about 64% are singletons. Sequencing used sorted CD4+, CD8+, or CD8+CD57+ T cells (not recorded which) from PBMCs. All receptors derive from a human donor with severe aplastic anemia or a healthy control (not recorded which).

CDR3 in amino acids: CASSLTGTSGYEQYF. CDR3 DNA: TGTGCCAGCAGCTTAACCGGGACTAGCGGCTACGAGCAGTACTTC. V usage is TRBV7-2 and J usage is TRBJ2-7, with TRBD2 matching over 11 bases. The V gene end was trimmed by 2 bases and the J gene end by 3 bases; junction bases not matched to a gene: 3. The CDR3 is made up of 15 amino acids. CDR1 is SGHTA and CDR2 is FQGNSA in the germline V gene.

CDR3 coding DNA: TGTGCCAGCAGCGCCTCCGGTAGCGGGGGGACGCAAGAGACCCAGTACTTC. It codes for CASSASGSGGTQETQYF. The V and J genes are TRBV9 and TRBJ2-5; TRBD2 aligns across 10 bases. The junction had 10 bases not matched to a gene; V was cut back by 3 bases and J by 2 bases. This CDR3 spans 17 amino acids. The germline CDR1 and CDR2 sequences are SGDLS and YYNGEE.

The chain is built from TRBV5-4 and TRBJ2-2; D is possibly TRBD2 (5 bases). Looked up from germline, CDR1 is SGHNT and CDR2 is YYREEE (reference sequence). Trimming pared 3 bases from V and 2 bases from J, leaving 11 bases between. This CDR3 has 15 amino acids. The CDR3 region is CASSWIGGNTGELFF. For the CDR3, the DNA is TGTGCCAGCAGCTGGATTGGAGGTAACACCGGGGAGCTGTTTTTT. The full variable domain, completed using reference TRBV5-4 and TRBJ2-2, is ETGVTQSPTHLIKTRGQQVTLRCSSQSGHNTVSWYQQALGQGPQFIFQYYREEENGRGNFPPRFSGLQFPNYSSELNVNALELDDSALYLCASSWIGGNTGELFFGEGSRLTVL.

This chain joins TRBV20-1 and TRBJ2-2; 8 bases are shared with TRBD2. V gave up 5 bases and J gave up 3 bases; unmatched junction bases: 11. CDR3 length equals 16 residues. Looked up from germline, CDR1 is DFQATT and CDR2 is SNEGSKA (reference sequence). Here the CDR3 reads CSAWTSAGADTGELFF. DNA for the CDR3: TGCAGTGCTTGGACCTCAGCGGGGGCGGACACCGGGGAGCTGTTTTTT.

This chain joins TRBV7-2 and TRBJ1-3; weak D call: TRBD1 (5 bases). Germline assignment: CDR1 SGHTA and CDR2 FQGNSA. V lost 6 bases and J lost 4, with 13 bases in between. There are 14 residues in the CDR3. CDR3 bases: TGTGCCAGCAGGATAGACGGGGGAGGAAACACCATATATTTT. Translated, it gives CASRIDGGGNTIYF. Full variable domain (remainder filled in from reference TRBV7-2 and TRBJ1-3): GAGVSQSPSNKVTEKGKDVELRCDPISGHTALYWYRQSLGQGLEFLIYFQGNSAPDKSGLPSDRFSAERTGGSVSTLTIQRTQQEDSAVYLCASRIDGGGNTIYFGEGSWLTVV.

The CDR3 DNA follows: TGTGCCAGCAGCCCGGCTTTCGGCCAAGAGACCCAGTACTTC. Translating it yields CASSPAFGQETQYF. The V gene is TRBV7-3, the J gene TRBJ2-5; no firm D call. V dropped 5 bases and J dropped 1 base, with 11 bases sitting between them. Germline loops: CDR1 SGHTA, CDR2 FQGTGA. The CDR3 is 14 amino acids.

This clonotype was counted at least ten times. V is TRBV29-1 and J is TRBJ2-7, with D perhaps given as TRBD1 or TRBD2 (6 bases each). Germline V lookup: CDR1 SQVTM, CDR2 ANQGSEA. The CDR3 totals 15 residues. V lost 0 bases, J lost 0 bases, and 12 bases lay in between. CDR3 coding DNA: TGCAGCGTTGAAGATCCCGGGGGCCCCTCCTACGAGCAGTACTTC. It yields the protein CSVEDPGGPSYEQYF.

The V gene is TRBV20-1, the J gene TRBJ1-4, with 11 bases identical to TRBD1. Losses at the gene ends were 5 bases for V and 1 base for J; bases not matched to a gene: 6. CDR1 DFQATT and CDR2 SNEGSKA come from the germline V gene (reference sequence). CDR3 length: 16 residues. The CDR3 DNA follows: TGCAGTGCTCGCCGGGACAGGGGGGTAACTAATGAAAAACTGTTTTTT. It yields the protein CSARRDRGVTNEKLFF.

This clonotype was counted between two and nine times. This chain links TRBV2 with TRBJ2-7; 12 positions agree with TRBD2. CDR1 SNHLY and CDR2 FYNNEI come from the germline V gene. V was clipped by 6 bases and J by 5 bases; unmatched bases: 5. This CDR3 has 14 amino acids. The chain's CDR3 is CASRQGLAGHEQYF. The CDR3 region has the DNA TGTGCCAGCAGGCAAGGACTAGCGGGGCACGAGCAGTACTTC.

This CDR3 reads CSVEAITEAFF. Here the CDR3 DNA reads TGCAGCGTTGAAGCGATCACTGAAGCTTTCTTT. V is TRBV29-1 and J is TRBJ1-1; D gene unclear. V lost 1 base and J lost 4, with 4 bases in between. The CDR3 covers 11 residues. CDR1 and CDR2 (germline): SQVTM, ANQGSEA.